Described below is a single T cell receptor (beta chain) sequence and its context. Generated by immunoSEQ multiplex PCR, the TCRdb table keeps only in-frame clones and is missing some. The data show almost 50,000 clones, about 92% seen once. This entry comes from a study of T cell changes during pregnancy in multiple sclerosis. From germline, CDR1 is KGHSH and CDR2 LQKENI. There are 14 residues in the CDR3. Deletions cut 2 bases from V and 3 bases from J, with 7 bases between. This TCR came from a female donor with multiple sclerosis, enrolled in a pregnancy study. The chain employs TRBV18 and TRBJ2-2; D is unclear. The sample here was peripheral blood, taken after pregnancy. The CDR3 here is CASSPFADTGELFF. The CDR3 DNA reads as TGTGCCAGCTCACCATTTGCAGACACCGGGGAGCTGTTTTTT. The full variable domain, completed using reference TRBV18 and TRBJ2-2, is NAGVMQNPRHLVRRRGQEARLRCSPMKGHSHVYWYRQLPEEGLKFMVYLQKENIIDESGMPKERFSAEFPKEGPSILRIQQVVRGDSAAYFCASSPFADTGELFFGEGSRLTVL.